The subject of this entry is one T cell receptor (beta chain). Its antigen is undetermined. This entry is derived from a study of OX40 agonist ivuxolimab in advanced cancers. Study at large: Eligibility admitted prior anti-PD-1, anti-PD-L1 or anti-CTLA-4 therapy; around 38% had some. Whole-study results and caveats: On average, CD8+ T cells had more expanded clones than CD4+. Undetermined was the antigen specificity of the expanded peripheral T cells.

The V gene lost 0 bases and the J gene lost 5 bases, with 12 bases spanning the gap. This CDR3 has 15 residues. CDR1 is SGDLS, CDR2 YYNGEE, per germline. Clones were sequenced by immunoSEQ multiplex PCR, and TCRdb holds only the in-frame ones, with some missing. The data contain about 93,000 clones, 92% of them singletons. The sequencing used CD4+ or CD8+ T cells sorted from blood, collected in a trial of the OX40 agonist ivuxolimab. The sequence was collected from an adult with an advanced solid tumor such as melanoma, head and neck, liver or kidney cancer. The chain combines TRBV9 with TRBJ1-5, with D tentatively TRBD1 (5 bases). Here the CDR3 reads CASSVAGDGYQPQHF. CDR3 in DNA: TGTGCCAGCAGCGTAGCTGGGGACGGCTATCAGCCCCAGCATTTT.